These T cell receptor beta chains were read from a single sample in a study of graft-versus-host responses after intestinal transplantation. Clones were sequenced by immunoSEQ multiplex PCR, and TCRdb holds only the in-frame ones, with some missing. The sample holds just under 55,000 clones, about 89% seen once. This specimen was PBMCs, taken approximately 97 weeks after intestinal transplant. Every receptor here comes from a human patient who received an intestinal transplant, so some T cells may come from the graft donor. Both conserved end residues are part of each CDR3. The D gene is left open where the match is weak. Clone size, where shown, is once, few, many, or a class for clones that have expanded.

12	.	TRBV19	TRBD1	TRBJ1-1	TGTGCCAGCTTCCCGGGACAGGGGAAAGCTTTCTTT	CASFPGQGKAFF
14	.	TRBV7-9	.	TRBJ1-1	TGTGCCAGCAGCTCGATCGCTCGGGAGACTGAAGCTTTCTTT	CASSSIARETEAFF
14	.	TRBV7-7	.	TRBJ2-2	TGTGCCAGCAGCTACTCCCGGCGAAATGGGGAGCTGTTTTTT	CASSYSRRNGELFF
14	.	TRBV9	.	TRBJ1-3	TGTGCCAGCAGCGTAGGTCCAGGGGGAAACACCATATATTTT	CASSVGPGGNTIYF
14	.	TRBV4-2	.	TRBJ1-2	TGTGCCAGCAGCCGGGACCCCGCTAACTATGGCTACACCTTC	CASSRDPANYGYTF
16	.	TRBV5-4	.	TRBJ1-6	TGTGCCAGCAGCTTGGACCTAGGGAGTATTGGTTCACCCCTCCACTTT	CASSLDLGSIGSPLHF
14	.	TRBV7-7	.	TRBJ2-2	TGTGCCAGCAGCTTAGCGGGGGGCACCGGGGAGCTGTTTTTT	CASSLAGGTGELFF
16	.	TRBV11-2	.	TRBJ1-5	TGTGCCAGCAGCTTTTTTGGGAGGGCTGGCAATCAGCCCCAGCATTTT	CASSFFGRAGNQPQHF
12	.	TRBV10-1	.	TRBJ2-3	TGCGCCAGCATGGGCCTTGGGGATACGCAGTATTTT	CASMGLGDTQYF
11	.	TRBV6-1	.	TRBJ1-5	TGTGCCAGCAGTGAAGTTCAGCCCCAGCATTTT	CASSEVQPQHF
14	.	TRBV6-4	TRBD2	TRBJ2-1	TGTGCCAGCAGTGTCGGGGGGGGTCAGGATGAGCAGTTCTTC	CASSVGGGQDEQFF
12	once	TRBV30	TRBD2	TRBJ2-5	TGTGCCCTCCGGTCTAGCGGGGGGGCTGGTCACTTC	CALRSSGGAGHF
16	.	TRBV5-1	TRBD2	TRBJ2-5	TGCGCCAGCAGCTTGGAGGGCCCGCTAGCGGGAGAGACCCAGTACTTC	CASSLEGPLAGETQYF
16	.	TRBV10-1	TRBD2	TRBJ2-3	TGCGCCAGCAGTGAAACTAGCGGGGGGCCCACAGATACGCAGTATTTT	CASSETSGGPTDTQYF
12	.	TRBV11-2	.	TRBJ2-7	TGTGCCAGCAGCACCCAAGGCTACGAGCAGTACTTC	CASSTQGYEQYF
13	.	TRBV19	.	TRBJ2-3	TGTGCCAGTAGTATCGGGGACGGGGATACGCAGTATTTT	CASSIGDGDTQYF
14	once	TRBV12-5	.	TRBJ1-1	TGTGCTAGTGGCCTTCGGGGATATGGTGATGAAGCTTTCTTT	CASGLRGYGDEAFF
12	once	TRBV18	.	TRBJ1-4	TGTGCCAGCTCACCAGGGGTTGAAAAACTGTTTTTT	CASSPGVEKLFF
14	.	TRBV7-8	.	TRBJ2-2	TGTGCCAGCAGCCTCAGGGGCTACACCGGGGAGCTGTTTTTT	CASSLRGYTGELFF
14	.	TRBV11-3	.	TRBJ1-1	TGTGCCAGCAGCTTACCCACTGGCGTCTCTGAAGCTTTCTTT	CASSLPTGVSEAFF
14	.	TRBV7-7	TRBD1	TRBJ2-1	TGTGCCAGCAGCTTAGCTCAGGGGGCAAATGAGCAGTTCTTC	CASSLAQGANEQFF
18	.	TRBV7-8	TRBD2	TRBJ2-3	TGTGCCAGCAGCTTAGCGCTGACTAGCGGGGGCCGGACAGATACGCAGTATTTT	CASSLALTSGGRTDTQYF
9	.	TRBV7-2	.	TRBJ2-7	TGTGCCGTCTCATACGAGCAGTACTTC	CAVSYEQYF
17	few	TRBV7-2	TRBD1	TRBJ2-7	TGTGCCAGCAGCTTGGACAGGATTCTACTCAAAAACTACGAGCAGTACTTC	CASSLDRILLKNYEQYF
12	.	TRBV29-1	.	TRBJ2-1	TGCAGCGTTGAACCCTTTAACAATGAGCAGTTCTTC	CSVEPFNNEQFF
14	.	TRBV5-1	.	TRBJ1-4	TGCGCCAGCAGCCTGGGCCGTGGGAACGAAAAACTGTTTTTT	CASSLGRGNEKLFF
15	.	TRBV7-9	TRBD2	TRBJ2-3	TGTGCCAGCAGCATTGGGCGGGGGGCGCCCGATACGCAGTATTTT	CASSIGRGAPDTQYF
12	.	TRBV18	.	TRBJ1-4	TGTGCCAGCTCACCAAATCAGGAAAAACTGTTTTTT	CASSPNQEKLFF
16	.	TRBV7-6	TRBD1	TRBJ1-2	TGTGCCAGCAGCCCGAGTTTTGGACAGGGGGCAAGGGGCTACACCTTC	CASSPSFGQGARGYTF
13	.	TRBV19	.	TRBJ1-1	TGTGCCAGTTCCGGGACCTTGAACACTGAAGCTTTCTTT	CASSGTLNTEAFF
16	.	TRBV30	TRBD2	TRBJ2-3	TGTGCCTGGGAATCCCTGTCGGGCGGGGGGGCGAGTACGCAGTATTTT	CAWESLSGGGASTQYF
13	once	TRBV9	.	TRBJ1-2	TGTGCCAGCAGCAGGGTAGGGAACTATGGCTACACCTTC	CASSRVGNYGYTF
15	few	TRBV6-4	TRBD2	TRBJ2-7	TGTGCCAGCAGTCCGACTAGCGGGGGGGTCAACGAGCAGTACTTC	CASSPTSGGVNEQYF
17	.	TRBV19	.	TRBJ2-7	TGTGCCAGTACGGGACTCCAGTGTCCCTCGGGTAGTATTGTGCAGTACTTC	CASTGLQCPSGSIVQYF
13	.	TRBV7-9	.	TRBJ1-1	TGTGCCAGCAGCTCGTACCGGGCAACTGAAGCTTTCTTT	CASSSYRATEAFF
16	.	TRBV14	TRBD1	TRBJ2-5	TGTGCCAGCAGTCTCGGACAGGGGACCTACCAAGAGACCCAGTACTTC	CASSLGQGTYQETQYF
21	.	TRBV19	.	TRBJ1-2	TGTGCCAGTAGTACCAACCGGTTGATCGAGGGCGCGAGAAGTACTAACTATGGCTACACCTTC	CASSTNRLIEGARSTNYGYTF
17	.	TRBV12-5	TRBD1	TRBJ1-1	TGTGCTAGTGGTTCATGGGGGCGGGACAGGATGAACACTGAAGCTTTCTTT	CASGSWGRDRMNTEAFF
14	.	TRBV7-2	TRBD1	TRBJ2-7	TGTGCCAGCAGCTCGGCAGGGGGATCCTACGAGCAGTACTTC	CASSSAGGSYEQYF
15	.	TRBV5-1	.	TRBJ2-1	TGCGCCAGCAGCTTGGTCTGGGCGGGCGACAATGAGCAGTTCTTC	CASSLVWAGDNEQFF
16	.	TRBV9	TRBD1	TRBJ1-1	TGTGCCAGCAGCGTAGATGGGACAGGGGGCAGGACTGAAGCTTTCTTT	CASSVDGTGGRTEAFF